Presented here are 7 T cell receptor beta chains from one specimen sequenced in a study of vaccination effects on CD4 cells after COVID-19. Antigens of these TCRs are unknown. Repertoires were generated with immunoSEQ multiplex PCR, while TCRdb's copy carries only in-frame clones and drops some. The data show tens of thousands of clones, around 69% seen once. Antigen-specific CD4+ T cell clonotypes were called by their expansion after viral peptide-pool culture in ViraFEST. Isolation of CD4+ T cells took place after more than 9 days of culture. Of the BNT162b2 and mRNA-1273 vaccines, participants received two doses of one or the other. Sample: CD4+ T cells from PBMCs cultured with HCoV-229E spike peptides, taken after COVID-19 vaccination. These TCRs come from a human donor who received a COVID-19 vaccine.

The chain is built from TRBV24-1 and TRBJ2-3; TRBD2 is a possible D gene (6 bases). CDR3 length equals 15 residues. Germline CDR1 and CDR2: KGHDR and SFDVKD. V gave up 5 bases and J gave up 2 bases, with 13 bases separating them. CDR3 DNA: TGTGCCACCAGTGCCCGGGGGACTTCCACAGATACGCAGTATTTT. This sequence encodes CATSARGTSTDTQYF.

The chain links TRBV30 to TRBJ1-2; D is perhaps TRBD1 (6 bases). Per germline, CDR1 GTSNPN and CDR2 SVGIG (reference sequence). This CDR3 has 14 amino acids. V lost 4 bases, J lost 6 bases, and 18 bases lay in between. Written as DNA, the CDR3 is TGTGCCTGGATTACGGTCGGGGGGGGCAATGGCTACACCTTC. Translated: CAWITVGGGNGYTF.

The chain employs TRBV28 and TRBJ2-7; D is perhaps TRBD2 (5 bases). Trimming stripped 3 bases from V and 5 bases from J, with 11 bases between. The CDR3 consists of 13 residues. Germline loops: CDR1 MDHEN, CDR2 SYDVKM. CDR3: CASSLDGVHEQYV. DNA of the CDR3: TGTGCCAGCAGTTTGGACGGGGTCCACGAGCAGTACGTC.

This clone was observed a handful of times. The chain uses TRBV5-1 and TRBJ2-3, with 7 positions matching TRBD2. Per the germline V gene, CDR1 is SGHRS and CDR2 is YFSETQ. The CDR3 length is 14 residues. J was trimmed by 0 bases and V by 3 bases; bases with no gene match: 1. The CDR3 loop is CASSSTSSTDTQYF. The CDR3, as DNA: TGCGCCAGCAGCTCGACTAGCAGCACAGATACGCAGTATTTT.

This chain links TRBV12-3 or TRBV12-4 with TRBJ1-1; D is ambiguous. This CDR3 is built from 13 residues. The germline V and J ends were trimmed by 3 bases and 5 bases, with 10 bases remaining between them. CDR3 residues: CASSFGRVTEAFF. In DNA form, the CDR3 reads TGTGCCAGCAGTTTTGGGAGGGTGACTGAAGCTTTCTTT.

V and J are TRBV30 and TRBJ1-1; D is unclear. The length of the CDR3 is 11 residues. CDR1 GTSNPN and CDR2 SVGIG come from the germline V gene (reference sequence). V gave up 2 bases and J gave up 7 bases, with 8 bases separating them. CDR3 nucleotides: TGTGCCTGGAGTACCGACATTGAAGCTTTCTTT. Its translation is CAWSTDIEAFF.

This sequence joins TRBV24-1 and TRBJ2-7, with a weak D call TRBD1 (6 bases). The germline V gene encodes CDR1 KGHDR and CDR2 SFDVKD. The CDR3 is made up of 16 amino acids. V dropped 1 base and J dropped 1 base, with 13 bases sitting between them. In DNA form, the CDR3 reads TGTGCCACCAGTGATTTCGTCGGGACACTGTCCTACGAGCAGTACGTC. It translates to CATSDFVGTLSYEQYV.